The 14 T cell receptor beta chains below come from one sample, sequenced in a study of CD8 T cells in Susac syndrome. Random-hexamer reverse transcription was applied to roughly 0.5 to 1 ug RNA. TCRdb re-called the immunoSEQ multiplex PCR reads with MiXCR, one entry per CDR3 protein. The data show roughly 400,000 distinct CDR3 sequences, with approximately 85% seen just once and about 0.12% held by the top ten. The specimen sequenced was CD8+ T cells from PBMCs. Every receptor here comes from a human donor with multiple sclerosis.

J is TRBJ2-1 and V is TRBV19; 8 bases map to TRBD2. Germline-derived CDR1 and CDR2 are LNHDA and SQIVND (reference sequence). With 4 bases clipped from V and 7 bases from J, the junction kept 9 bases outside the gene matches. The CDR3 totals 15 residues. CDR3 sequence: CASSNPGGLWNEQFF. The CDR3 nucleotides read TGTGCCAGTAGTAATCCGGGGGGGCTATGGAATGAGCAGTTCTTC.

This sequence joins TRBV11-2 and TRBJ1-1; 7 bases line up with TRBD1. The CDR3 is 13 amino acids. V dropped 7 bases and J dropped 7; count of bases not matched to a gene: 9. Germline lookup yields CDR1 SGHAT and CDR2 FQNNGV. CDR3 protein: CASIPETGFEAFF. The CDR3 region has the DNA TGTGCCAGCATCCCCGAGACAGGGTTTGAAGCTTTCTTT.

The rearrangement joins TRBV7-2 to TRBJ2-2; maybe TRBD1 (5 bases). V lost 3 bases and J lost 5, with 7 bases in between. Germline V gene lookup returns CDR1 SGHTA and CDR2 FQGNSA. The CDR3 is made up of 13 amino acids. The CDR3 region is CASSFRVTGELFF. The CDR3 nucleotides read TGTGCCAGCAGCTTCAGGGTTACCGGGGAGCTGTTTTTT.

This clonotype has just one count. This chain connects TRBV6-5 to TRBJ2-5; 11 bases match TRBD2. With 4 bases clipped from V and 5 bases from J, the junction kept 12 bases outside the gene matches. The CDR3 contains 17 residues. Germline CDR1 MNHEY, CDR2 SVGAGI. Here the CDR3 DNA reads TGTGCCAGCAGTTTTTCTTTTAGCGGGGGGGCCGGTGAGACCCAGTACTTC. Protein product: CASSFSFSGGAGETQYF.

The CDR3 spells CASSQEEPTVNQPQHF. The DNA for the CDR3 is TGCGCCAGCAGCCAAGAGGAGCCCACGGTAAATCAGCCCCAGCATTTT. The chain carries TRBV4-1 and TRBJ1-5; the D is unclear. Between the trimmed V and J ends, which lost 0 bases and 4 bases, there was a span of 13 bases. The germline V gene has CDR1 MGHRA and CDR2 YSYEKL. This CDR3 is built from 16 residues.

The chain combines TRBV7-8 with TRBJ2-3; D is unclear. This CDR3 has 16 amino acids. Per germline, CDR1 SGHVS and CDR2 FQNEAQ. Trimming stripped 2 bases from V and 4 bases from J, with 16 bases between. The CDR3 is CASSLPYLTSADTQYF. The CDR3 bases are TGTGCCAGCAGCTTACCCTACCTAACGTCGGCAGATACGCAGTATTTT.

The genes are TRBV5-1 and TRBJ1-1; weak D call: TRBD1 (5 bases). In germline, CDR1 is SGHRS, CDR2 YFSETQ. This CDR3 is 14 amino acids long. The germline V and J ends were trimmed by 1 base and 4 bases, with 11 bases remaining between them. The CDR3 sequence is CASSLRGESTEAFF. In DNA form, the CDR3 reads TGCGCCAGCAGCTTGCGGGGCGAGAGCACTGAAGCTTTCTTT. Looking up the rest from reference TRBV5-1 and TRBJ1-1 gives the full variable domain: KAGVTQTPRYLIKTRGQQVTLSCSPISGHRSVSWYQQTPGQGLQFLFEYFSETQRNKGNFPGRFSGRQFSNSRSEMNVSTLELGDSALYLCASSLRGESTEAFFGQGTRLTVV.

The chain carries TRBV4-1 and TRBJ2-7; 10 positions match TRBD2. The ends lost 0 bases at V and 1 base at J; junction bases unmatched: 3. The CDR3 totals 16 residues. CDR1 MGHRA and CDR2 YSYEKL come from the germline V gene. In nucleotides, the CDR3 is TGCGCCAGCAGCCAAGAAACTAGCGGGGATTCCTACGAGCAGTACTTC. As protein: CASSQETSGDSYEQYF.

This chain connects TRBV30 to TRBJ2-3; D ambiguous. Trimming took off 2 bases at V and 5 bases at J, with 14 bases between the two ends. Germline V gene sequence: CDR1 GTSNPN, CDR2 SVGIG (reference sequence). The CDR3 is 14 residues long. For the CDR3, the DNA is TGTGCCTGGAGTCCACTGGGCCCAAAAGATACGCAGTATTTT. This sequence encodes CAWSPLGPKDTQYF.

The gene calls are TRBV12-5 and TRBJ2-2, with D possibly matching TRBD1 (6 bases). CDR3 length: 15 residues. Per the germline V gene, CDR1 is LGHNT and CDR2 is FRNRAP. The V gene lost 2 bases and the J gene lost 8 bases, with 15 bases spanning the gap. The CDR3 nucleotides are TGTGCTAGTGGTTTGCCATCCCCAGGGGCTGGGGAGCTGTTTTTT. It codes for CASGLPSPGAGELFF. The full variable domain, its missing parts supplied by reference TRBV12-5 and TRBJ2-2, is DARVTQTPRHKVTEMGQEVTMRCQPILGHNTVFWYRQTMMQGLELLAYFRNRAPLDDSGMPKDRFSAEMPDATLATLKIQPSEPRDSAVYFCASGLPSPGAGELFFGEGSRLTVL.

The V and J genes are TRBV30 and TRBJ2-2, with D possibly TRBD1 on 6 matching bases. The CDR3 spans 17 residues. Trimming cost V 0 bases and J 0 bases, with 14 bases left between them. The germline gives CDR1 GTSNPN, CDR2 SVGIG (reference sequence). The DNA for the CDR3 is TGTGCCTGGAGTGTACTGTCCGGGGACACGAACACCGGGGAGCTGTTTTTT. Translation gives CAWSVLSGDTNTGELFF.

This clonotype has just one count. The genes are TRBV19 and TRBJ1-1, with D unresolved. The V end was cut by 8 bases, the J end by 3 bases, with 7 bases between. Per germline, CDR1 LNHDA and CDR2 SQIVND (reference sequence). CDR3 length equals 11 residues. The CDR3 region has the DNA TGTGCCAGTGGCAGTTACACTGAAGCTTTCTTT. It codes for CASGSYTEAFF. Full variable domain (remainder filled in from reference TRBV19 and TRBJ1-1): DGGITQSPKYLFRKEGQNVTLSCEQNLNHDAMYWYRQDPGQGLRLIYYSQIVNDFQKGDIAEGYSVSREKKESFPLTVTSAQKNPTAFYLCASGSYTEAFFGQGTRLTVV.

The chain joins TRBV6-5 to TRBJ2-6, with 8 bases aligning to TRBD2. With V trimmed by 7 bases and J by 1 base, 15 bases remained unmatched. The CDR3 length is 19 residues. Per the germline V gene, CDR1 is MNHEY and CDR2 is SVGAGI. The CDR3 nucleotides are TGTGCCAGCATTAAACGGATGGCGGGGGGTCGATCTGGGGCCAACGTCCTGACTTTC. This codes for CASIKRMAGGRSGANVLTF.

The J gene is TRBJ2-3, the V gene TRBV15, with 13 nucleotides matching TRBD2. J gave up 1 base and V 4 bases, and 17 bases lay outside the gene matches. This CDR3 comprises 21 residues. Germline CDR1 and CDR2: LNHNV and YYDKDF (reference sequence). CDR3 residues: CATSTLTQGLAGEGRTDTQYF. The CDR3 coding sequence is TGTGCCACCAGCACCCTAACCCAAGGACTAGCGGGAGAAGGACGCACAGATACGCAGTATTTT. Supplemented by reference TRBV15 and TRBJ2-3, the full variable domain reads DAMVIQNPRYQVTQFGKPVTLSCSQTLNHNVMYWYQQKSSQAPKLLFHYYDKDFNNEADTPDNFQSRRPNTSFCFLDIRSPGLGDTAMYLCATSTLTQGLAGEGRTDTQYFGPGTRLTVL.